The clone carrying this T cell receptor beta chain appeared many times. Its antigen is as yet unknown. TCRdb reanalysed the reads using MiXCR and keeps one entry per CDR3 protein. This sample has under 500,000 distinct CDR3 sequences, with more than 40% found just once. V was clipped by 2 bases and J by 1 base, with 8 bases between them. The CDR3 consists of 15 residues. Per the germline V gene, CDR1 is SGHTA and CDR2 is FQGNSA. The sample is drawn from a study of T cell repertoires in cytomegalovirus infection. Study results and caveats: The study found HLA-C-restricted CMV-specific TCR beta clonotypes dominating the ex vivo response.

This clonotype was sampled from a human donor in good health (CMV status not recorded). Some clones in this sample may be carry-over from other donors' samples. The specimen was cultured PBMCs, collected from culture after CMV antigen stimulation. The V call is TRBV7-2, the J call TRBJ2-2; no firm D call. In DNA, the CDR3 is TGTGCCAGCAGCTTATATAGAATGAACACCGGGGAGCTGTTTTTT. Protein sequence: CASSLYRMNTGELFF.